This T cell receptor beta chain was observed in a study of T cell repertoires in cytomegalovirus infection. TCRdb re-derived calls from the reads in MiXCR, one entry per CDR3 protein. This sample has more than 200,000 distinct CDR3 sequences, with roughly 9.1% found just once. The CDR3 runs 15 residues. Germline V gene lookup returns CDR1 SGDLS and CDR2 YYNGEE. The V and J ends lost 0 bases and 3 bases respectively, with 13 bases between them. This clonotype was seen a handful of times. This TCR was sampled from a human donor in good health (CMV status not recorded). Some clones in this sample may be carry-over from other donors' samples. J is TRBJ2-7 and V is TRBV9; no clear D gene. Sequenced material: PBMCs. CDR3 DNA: TGTGCCAGCAGCGTAGCTGAAGGAAAACTCTACGAGCAGTACTTC. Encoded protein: CASSVAEGKLYEQYF.